This TCR beta chain was found in a study of patients and donors after allogeneic stem cell transplantation. This clonotype appeared a few times. TCRdb processed the RT-PCR reads anew with MiXCR; each CDR3 protein has one entry. Seen here are about a million distinct CDR3 sequences, 18% observed once, and the top ten hold about 6%. Trimming removed 3 bases from V and 5 bases from J, with 16 bases in between. Germline V gene sequence: CDR1 SQVTM, CDR2 ANQGSEA. This CDR3 spans 14 amino acids. This chain uses TRBV29-1 with TRBJ2-5; D uncertain. Sequencing was done on a sample of blood, either unsorted or a sorted T cell fraction (not recorded which). The TCR comes from a human donor who was either an allogeneic HSCT recipient or a stem cell or donor lymphocyte infusion donor (not recorded which). It is not recorded whose cells these are; they may come from a transplant donor. The CDR3 DNA is TGCAGCGTTGATGTACGGGTGGGTTCGGAGACCCAGTACTTC. This gives the protein CSVDVRVGSETQYF.